This record concerns one T cell receptor beta chain sequence. Its cognate antigen is unknown. They ran version v3.0 of the immunoSEQ assay at survey level. Here immunoSEQ multiplex PCR was the method, and the copy in TCRdb shows in-frame clones only, minus some. In the table there are approximately 33,000 clones, 80% to 90% of which are singletons. The V gene lost 4 bases and the J gene lost 6 bases, with 18 bases spanning the gap. CDR1 and CDR2 (germline): LGHNA, YSLEER. The CDR3 spans 15 residues. This entry is derived from a study of long-term antiretroviral therapy in people with HIV. Study-level points and caveats: Even long-term ART left TRB diversity below transplant donor controls, despite gains. Whereas controls had wider CDR3 length ranges, HIV repertoires had narrower ones.

The chain couples TRBV4-3 to TRBJ1-1; weak D call: TRBD1 (6 bases). Sequencing was performed on unsorted PBMCs, taken 0.8 years before starting antiretroviral therapy. The TCR was taken from a man younger than 35 with HIV. The CDR3 loop reads CASSPTNSRGPEAFF. In nucleotides, the CDR3 is TGCGCCAGCAGCCCCACAAATAGCAGGGGCCCTGAAGCTTTCTTT.